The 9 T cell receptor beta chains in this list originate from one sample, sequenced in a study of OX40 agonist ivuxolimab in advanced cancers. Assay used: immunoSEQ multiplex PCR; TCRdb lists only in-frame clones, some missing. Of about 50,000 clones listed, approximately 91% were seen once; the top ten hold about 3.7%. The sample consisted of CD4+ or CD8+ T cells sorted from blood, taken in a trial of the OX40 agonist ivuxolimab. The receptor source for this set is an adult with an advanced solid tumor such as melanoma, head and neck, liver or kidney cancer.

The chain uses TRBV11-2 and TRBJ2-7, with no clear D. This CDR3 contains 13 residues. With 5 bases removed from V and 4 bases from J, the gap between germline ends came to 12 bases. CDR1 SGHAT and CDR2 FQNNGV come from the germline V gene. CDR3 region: CASSLGSVYEQYF. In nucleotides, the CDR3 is TGTGCCAGCAGCCTAGGTTCGGTATACGAGCAGTACTTC.

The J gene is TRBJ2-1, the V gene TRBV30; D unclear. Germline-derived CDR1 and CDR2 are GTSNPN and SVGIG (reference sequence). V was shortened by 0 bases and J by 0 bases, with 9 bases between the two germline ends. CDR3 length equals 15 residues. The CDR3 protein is CAWSVISRSYNEQFF. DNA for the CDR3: TGTGCCTGGAGTGTAATTTCTCGCTCCTACAATGAGCAGTTCTTC. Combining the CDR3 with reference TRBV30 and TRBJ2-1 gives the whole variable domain SQTIHQWPATLVQPVGSPLSLECTVEGTSNPNLYWYRQAAGRGLQLLFYSVGIGQISSEVPQNLSASRPQDRQFILSSKKLLLSDSGFYLCAWSVISRSYNEQFFGPGTRLTVL.

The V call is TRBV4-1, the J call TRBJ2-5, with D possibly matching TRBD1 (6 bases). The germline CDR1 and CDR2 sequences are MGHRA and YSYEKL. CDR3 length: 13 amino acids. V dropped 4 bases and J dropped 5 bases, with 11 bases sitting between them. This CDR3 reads CASSRGQRETQYF. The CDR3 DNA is TGCGCCAGCAGCCGTGGACAGAGGGAGACCCAGTACTTC.

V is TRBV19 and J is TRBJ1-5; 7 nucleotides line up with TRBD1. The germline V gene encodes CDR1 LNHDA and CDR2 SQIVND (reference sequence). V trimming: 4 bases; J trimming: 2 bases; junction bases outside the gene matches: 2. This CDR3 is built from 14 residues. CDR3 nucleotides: TGTGCCAGTAGTAACAGGGGAGGCAATCAGCCCCAGCATTTT. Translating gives CASSNRGGNQPQHF.

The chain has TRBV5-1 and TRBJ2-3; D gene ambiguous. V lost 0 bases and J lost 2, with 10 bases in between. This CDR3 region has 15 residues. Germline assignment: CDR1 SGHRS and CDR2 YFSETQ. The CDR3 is CASSLASRSTDTQYF. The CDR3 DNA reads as TGCGCCAGCAGCTTGGCCTCGAGATCCACAGATACGCAGTATTTT.

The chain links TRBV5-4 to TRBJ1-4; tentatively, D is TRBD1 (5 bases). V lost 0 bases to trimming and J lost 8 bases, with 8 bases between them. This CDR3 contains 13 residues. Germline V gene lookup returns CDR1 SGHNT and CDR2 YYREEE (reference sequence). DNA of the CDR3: TGTGCCAGCAGCTTGGGAGGGGTAGAAAAACTGTTTTTT. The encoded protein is CASSLGGVEKLFF.

CDR3 DNA: TGCGCCAGCAGCCAAGGGACAGGGGACCAGCCCCAGCATTTT. It codes for CASSQGTGDQPQHF. The chain recombines TRBV4-1 with TRBJ1-5; 9 bases align to TRBD1. The CDR3 has 14 residues. Trimming took 1 base from V and 7 from J; bases not matched to a gene: 2. The V gene's germline CDR1 is MGHRA and CDR2 YSYEKL.

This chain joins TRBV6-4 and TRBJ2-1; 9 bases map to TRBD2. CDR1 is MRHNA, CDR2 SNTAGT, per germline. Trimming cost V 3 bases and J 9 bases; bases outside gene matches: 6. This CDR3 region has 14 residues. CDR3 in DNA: TGTGCCAGCAGTGAGGGCGGCGGGGGGGGTGAGCAGTTCTTC. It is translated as CASSEGGGGGEQFF.

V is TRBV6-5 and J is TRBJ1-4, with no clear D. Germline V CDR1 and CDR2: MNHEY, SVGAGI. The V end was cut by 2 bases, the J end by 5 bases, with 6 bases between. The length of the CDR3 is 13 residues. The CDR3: CASSYNPNEKLFF. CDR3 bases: TGTGCCAGCAGTTACAACCCCAATGAAAAACTGTTTTTT.